This TCR beta chain originates from a study of T cells in Graves' hyperthyroidism and ophthalmopathy. The CDR3 runs to 14 residues. V trimming: 4 bases; J trimming: 2 bases; junction bases outside the gene matches: 7. The germline gives CDR1 DFQATT, CDR2 SNEGSKA (reference sequence). Template material for amplifying TCR beta CDR3 regions consisted of RNA transcripts. The primer set for the first-round RT-PCR of the TCR CDR3 was HTBI. TCRdb fed the multiplex PCR reads into MiXCR, producing one record per CDR3 protein. The sample includes around 560,000 distinct CDR3 sequences, roughly 17% seen only once; the top ten take around a sixth.

The specimen was blood. The sequence was collected from a woman between 18 and 30 years old with Graves' hyperthyroidism. The V gene is TRBV20-1, the J gene TRBJ2-7, with 8 bases aligning to TRBD1. CDR3: CSATSTGVTYEQYF. CDR3 in DNA: TGCAGTGCTACCTCGACAGGGGTTACCTACGAGCAGTACTTC.